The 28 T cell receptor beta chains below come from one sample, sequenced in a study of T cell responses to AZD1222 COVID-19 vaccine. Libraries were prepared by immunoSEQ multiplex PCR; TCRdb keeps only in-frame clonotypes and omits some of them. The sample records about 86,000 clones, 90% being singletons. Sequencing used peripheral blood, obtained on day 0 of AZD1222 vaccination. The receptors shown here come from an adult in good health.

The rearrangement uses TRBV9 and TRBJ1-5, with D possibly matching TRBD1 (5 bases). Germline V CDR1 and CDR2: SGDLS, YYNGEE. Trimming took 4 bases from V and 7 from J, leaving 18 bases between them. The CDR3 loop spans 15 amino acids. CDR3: CASSPNDWGFQPQHF. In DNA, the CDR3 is TGTGCCAGCAGCCCAAACGATTGGGGGTTCCAGCCCCAGCATTTT.

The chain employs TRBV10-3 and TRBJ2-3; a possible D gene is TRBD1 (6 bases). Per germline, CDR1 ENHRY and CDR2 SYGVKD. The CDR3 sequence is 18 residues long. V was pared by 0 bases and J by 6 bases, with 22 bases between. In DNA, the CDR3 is TGTGCCATCAGTGAGTCGAAATTTGAGTGGGGGACAACGGATACGCAGTATTTT. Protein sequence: CAISESKFEWGTTDTQYF.

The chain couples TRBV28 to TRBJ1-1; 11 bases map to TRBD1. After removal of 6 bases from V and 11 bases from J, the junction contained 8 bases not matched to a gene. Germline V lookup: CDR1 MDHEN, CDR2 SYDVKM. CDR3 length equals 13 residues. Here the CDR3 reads CASSPRTGGVAFF. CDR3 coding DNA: TGTGCCAGCAGCCCCCGGACAGGGGGCGTCGCTTTCTTT.

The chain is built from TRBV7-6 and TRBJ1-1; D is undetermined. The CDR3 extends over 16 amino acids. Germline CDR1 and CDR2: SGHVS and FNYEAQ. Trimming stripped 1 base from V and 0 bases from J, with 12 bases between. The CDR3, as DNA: TGTGCCAGCAGCTTAGTTCTTCCTGATATGAACACTGAAGCTTTCTTT. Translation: CASSLVLPDMNTEAFF.

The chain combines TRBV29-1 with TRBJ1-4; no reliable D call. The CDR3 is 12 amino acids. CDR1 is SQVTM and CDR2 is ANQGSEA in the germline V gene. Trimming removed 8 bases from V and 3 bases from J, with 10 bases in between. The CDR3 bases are TGCAGCCTGAAGAACGCTAATGAAAAACTGTTTTTT. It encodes CSLKNANEKLFF.

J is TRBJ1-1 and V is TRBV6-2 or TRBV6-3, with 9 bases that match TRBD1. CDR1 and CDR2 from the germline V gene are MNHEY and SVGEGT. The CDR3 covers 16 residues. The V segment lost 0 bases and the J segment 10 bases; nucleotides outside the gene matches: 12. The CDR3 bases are TGTGCCAGCAGTTACTCGAGTTGGGACAGGGCGCTTACAGCTTTCTTT. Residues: CASSYSSWDRALTAFF.

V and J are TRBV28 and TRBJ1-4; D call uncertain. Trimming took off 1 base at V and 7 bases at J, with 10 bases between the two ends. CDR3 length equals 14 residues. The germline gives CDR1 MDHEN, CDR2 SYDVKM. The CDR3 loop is CASSLSANREKLFF. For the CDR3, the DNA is TGTGCCAGCAGTTTATCTGCGAATCGTGAAAAACTGTTTTTT.

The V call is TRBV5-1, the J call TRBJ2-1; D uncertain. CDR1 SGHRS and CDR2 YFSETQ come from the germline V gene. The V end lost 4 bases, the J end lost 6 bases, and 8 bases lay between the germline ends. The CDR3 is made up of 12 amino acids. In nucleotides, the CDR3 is TGCGCCAGCAGCGCCACTACCAATGAGCAGTTCTTC. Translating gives CASSATTNEQFF.

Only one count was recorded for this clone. Here the CDR3 reads CASRIGDSEAFF. The CDR3 nucleotides are TGTGCCAGTAGAATTGGGGATTCTGAAGCTTTCTTT. The chain couples TRBV19 to TRBJ1-1; D ambiguous. V dropped 6 bases and J dropped 6 bases, with 11 bases sitting between them. The CDR3 loop spans 12 amino acids. Germline loops: CDR1 LNHDA, CDR2 SQIVND (reference sequence).

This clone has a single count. CDR3 protein: CAIGGQGNSGANVLTF. In DNA, the CDR3 is TGTGCCATCGGGGGACAGGGTAATTCGGGGGCCAACGTCCTGACTTTC. The chain uses TRBV10-3 and TRBJ2-6; 9 bases agree with TRBD1. Germline assignment: CDR1 ENHRY and CDR2 SYGVKD. CDR3 length: 16 residues. Trimming removed 8 bases from V and 4 bases from J; junction bases left unmatched: 9.

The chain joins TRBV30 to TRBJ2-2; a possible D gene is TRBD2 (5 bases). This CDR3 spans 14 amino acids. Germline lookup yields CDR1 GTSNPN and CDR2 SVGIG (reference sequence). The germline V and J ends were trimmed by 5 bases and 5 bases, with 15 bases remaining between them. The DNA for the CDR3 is TGTGCCTGGGAGGGAATGGGTAGGACCGGGGAGCTGTTTTTT. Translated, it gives CAWEGMGRTGELFF. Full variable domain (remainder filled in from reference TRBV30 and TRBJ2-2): SQTIHQWPATLVQPVGSPLSLECTVEGTSNPNLYWYRQAAGRGLQLLFYSVGIGQISSEVPQNLSASRPQDRQFILSSKKLLLSDSGFYLCAWEGMGRTGELFFGEGSRLTVL.

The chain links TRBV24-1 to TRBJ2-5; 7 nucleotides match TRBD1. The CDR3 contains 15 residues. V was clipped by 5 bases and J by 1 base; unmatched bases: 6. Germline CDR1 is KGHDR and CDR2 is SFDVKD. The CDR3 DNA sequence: TGTGCCACCAGTGGAATACAGGGGAGCCAAGAGACCCAGTACTTC. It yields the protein CATSGIQGSQETQYF.

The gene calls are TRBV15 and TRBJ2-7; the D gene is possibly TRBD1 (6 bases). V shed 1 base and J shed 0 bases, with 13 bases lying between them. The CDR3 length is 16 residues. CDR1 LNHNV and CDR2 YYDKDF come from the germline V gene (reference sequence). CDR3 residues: CATSRGTGKGSYEQYF. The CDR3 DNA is TGTGCCACCAGCAGAGGTACAGGGAAGGGCTCCTACGAGCAGTACTTC.

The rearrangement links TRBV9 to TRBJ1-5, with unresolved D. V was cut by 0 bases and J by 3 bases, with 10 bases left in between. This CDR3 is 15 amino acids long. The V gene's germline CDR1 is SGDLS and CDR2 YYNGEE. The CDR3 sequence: CASSVEGGSNQPQHF. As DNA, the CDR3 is TGTGCCAGCAGCGTAGAAGGTGGGTCCAATCAGCCCCAGCATTTT.

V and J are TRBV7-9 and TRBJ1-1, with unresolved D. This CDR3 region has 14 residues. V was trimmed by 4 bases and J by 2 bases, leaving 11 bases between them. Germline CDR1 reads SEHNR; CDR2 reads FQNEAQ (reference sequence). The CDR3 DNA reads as TGTGCCAGCAGCTCCGGCCTGATCAACACTGAAGCTTTCTTT. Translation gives CASSSGLINTEAFF.

CDR3 nucleotides: TGCGCCAGCAGTGAGTCGGGGGCTGGTGGCTACACCTTC. It is translated as CASSESGAGGYTF. This chain connects TRBV10-2 to TRBJ1-2; possible D gene TRBD1, 6 bases. CDR3 length: 13 amino acids. Between the trimmed V and J ends, which lost 0 bases and 7 bases, there was a span of 9 bases. Germline CDR1 WSHSY, CDR2 SAAADI.

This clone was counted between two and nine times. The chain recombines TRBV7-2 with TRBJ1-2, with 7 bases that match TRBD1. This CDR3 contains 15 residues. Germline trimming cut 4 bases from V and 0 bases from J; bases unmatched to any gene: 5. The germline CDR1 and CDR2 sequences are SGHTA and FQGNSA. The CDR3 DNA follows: TGTGCCAGCAGCTACCGGGACAGACCTAACTATGGCTACACCTTC. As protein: CASSYRDRPNYGYTF.

The CDR3 loop reads CASSETSGSEQFF. Here the CDR3 DNA reads TGTGCCAGCAGTGAGACTAGCGGGAGTGAGCAGTTCTTC. V gene TRBV6-4 combines with J gene TRBJ2-1; 12 bases agree with TRBD2. CDR1 MRHNA and CDR2 SNTAGT come from the germline V gene. This CDR3 comprises 13 residues. Unmatched junction bases numbered 0, after V lost 3 bases and J lost 9 bases.

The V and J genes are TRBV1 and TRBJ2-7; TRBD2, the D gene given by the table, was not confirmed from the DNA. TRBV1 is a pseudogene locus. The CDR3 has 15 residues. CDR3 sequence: CTSSQELRGPLEQYF. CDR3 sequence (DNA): TGCACCAGCAGCCAAGAATTGCGGGGGCCCCTGGAGCAGTACTTC.

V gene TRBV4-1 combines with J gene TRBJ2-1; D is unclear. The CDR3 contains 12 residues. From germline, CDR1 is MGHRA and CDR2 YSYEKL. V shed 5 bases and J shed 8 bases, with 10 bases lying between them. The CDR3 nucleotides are TGCGCCAGCAGCGGGCTGGCCTATGAGCAGTTCTTC. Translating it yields CASSGLAYEQFF.

The CDR3 here is CASSQDSRAVNYGYTF. CDR3 DNA: TGCGCCAGCAGCCAAGATAGTCGAGCAGTCAACTATGGCTACACCTTC. The rearrangement uses TRBV4-1 and TRBJ1-2, with unresolved D. V was cut by 0 bases and J by 2 bases, with 13 bases left in between. The germline V gene has CDR1 MGHRA and CDR2 YSYEKL. The CDR3 has 16 residues.

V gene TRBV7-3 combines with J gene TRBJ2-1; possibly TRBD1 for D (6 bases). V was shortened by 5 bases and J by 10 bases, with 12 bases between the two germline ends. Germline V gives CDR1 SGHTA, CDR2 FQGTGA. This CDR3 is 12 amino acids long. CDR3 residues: CASSEQGREQFF. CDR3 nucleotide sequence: TGTGCCAGCAGCGAACAGGGACGGGAGCAGTTCTTC.

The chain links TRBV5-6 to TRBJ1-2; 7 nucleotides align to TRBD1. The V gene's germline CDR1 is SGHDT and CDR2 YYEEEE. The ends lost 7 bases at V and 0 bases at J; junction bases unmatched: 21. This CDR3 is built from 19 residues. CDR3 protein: CASGAQGDPVQTSNYGYTF. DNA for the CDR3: TGTGCCAGCGGGGCGCAGGGGGACCCAGTCCAGACGTCTAACTATGGCTACACCTTC.

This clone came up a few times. The CDR3: CASSYDYTGGTEAFF. CDR3 DNA sequence: TGTGCCAGCAGTTATGATTATACAGGTGGGACTGAAGCTTTCTTT. The chain is built from TRBV6-5 and TRBJ1-1; weak D call: TRBD1 (5 bases). V was trimmed by 3 bases and J by 5 bases, leaving 16 bases between them. This CDR3 contains 15 residues. Germline loops: CDR1 MNHEY, CDR2 SVGAGI.

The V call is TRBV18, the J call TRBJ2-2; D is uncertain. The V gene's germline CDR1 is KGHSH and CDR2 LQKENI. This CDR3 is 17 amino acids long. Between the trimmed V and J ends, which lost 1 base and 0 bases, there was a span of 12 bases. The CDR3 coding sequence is TGTGCCAGCTCACCACTTGTTGTGGGAACGAACACCGGGGAGCTGTTTTTT. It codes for CASSPLVVGTNTGELFF.

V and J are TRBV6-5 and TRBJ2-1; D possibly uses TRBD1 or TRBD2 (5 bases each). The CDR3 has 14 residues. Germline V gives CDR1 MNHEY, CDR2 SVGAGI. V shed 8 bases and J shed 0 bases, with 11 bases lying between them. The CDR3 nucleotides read TGTGCCAGCCGCCCAGGGAGCTCCTACAATGAGCAGTTCTTC. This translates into CASRPGSSYNEQFF.

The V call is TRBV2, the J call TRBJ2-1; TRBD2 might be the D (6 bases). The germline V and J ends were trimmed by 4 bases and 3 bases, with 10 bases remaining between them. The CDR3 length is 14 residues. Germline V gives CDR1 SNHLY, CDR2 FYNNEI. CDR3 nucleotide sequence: TGTGCCAGCAGTGCTGGTAGCGGCTACAATGAGCAGTTCTTC. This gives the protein CASSAGSGYNEQFF.

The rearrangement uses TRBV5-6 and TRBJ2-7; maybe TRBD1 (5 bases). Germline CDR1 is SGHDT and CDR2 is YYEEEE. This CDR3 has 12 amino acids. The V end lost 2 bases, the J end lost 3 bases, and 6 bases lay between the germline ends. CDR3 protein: CASSLQVYEQYF. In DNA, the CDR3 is TGTGCCAGCAGCTTACAGGTCTACGAGCAGTACTTC. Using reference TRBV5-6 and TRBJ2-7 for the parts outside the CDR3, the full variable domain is DAGVTQSPTHLIKTRGQQVTLRCSPKSGHDTVSWYQQALGQGPQFIFQYYEEEERQRGNFPDRFSGHQFPNYSSELNVNALLLGDSALYLCASSLQVYEQYFGPGTRLTVT.